These 12 T cell receptor beta chains share one sample of origin, sequenced in a study of shared clonotypes between healthy human individuals. Assay used: immunoSEQ multiplex PCR; TCRdb lists only in-frame clones, some missing. The sample records about 960,000 clones, more than 75% being singletons. The sequenced sample consisted of memory CD4+ T cells sorted from blood. The subset: CD45RA-negative fraction. The receptors here all came from a man between 18 and 35 years old in good health.

The sample holds a few counts of this clone. The gene calls are TRBV28 and TRBJ1-5; tentative D call: TRBD1 (5 bases). CDR3 length: 15 amino acids. V lost 6 bases, J lost 1 base, and 13 bases lay in between. CDR1 and CDR2 from the germline V gene are MDHEN and SYDVKM. CDR3 sequence: CASRKGARSNQPQHF. Written as DNA, the CDR3 is TGTGCCAGCAGGAAAGGGGCTAGGAGCAATCAGCCCCAGCATTTT. Together with reference TRBV28 and TRBJ1-5, the CDR3 gives the full variable domain: DVKVTQSSRYLVKRTGEKVFLECVQDMDHENMFWYRQDPGLGLRLIYFSYDVKMKEKGDIPEGYSVSREKKERFSLILESASTNQTSMYLCASRKGARSNQPQHFGDGTRLSIL.

The chain links TRBV9 to TRBJ2-3, with TRBD1 as a possible D gene (6 bases). This CDR3 region has 15 residues. V was clipped by 3 bases and J by 4 bases, with 15 bases between them. Germline V CDR1 and CDR2: SGDLS, YYNGEE. CDR3 DNA sequence: TGTGCCAGCAGCGCCCTAGGGGCAGGGGCAGATACGCAGTATTTT. This codes for CASSALGAGADTQYF.

V gene TRBV4-1 combines with J gene TRBJ1-6; D is unclear. CDR1 is MGHRA and CDR2 is YSYEKL in the germline V gene. V was trimmed by 0 bases and J by 7 bases, leaving 7 bases between them. The length of the CDR3 is 14 residues. CDR3 sequence (DNA): TGCGCCAGCAGCCAAGATCTGGAGAATTCACCCCTCCACTTT. This translates into CASSQDLENSPLHF.

This clone turned up a few times. The chain uses TRBV20-1 and TRBJ2-4; D remains ambiguous. CDR1 and CDR2 from the germline V gene are DFQATT and SNEGSKA (reference sequence). Trimming shortened V by 8 bases and J by 1 base, and 6 bases separated the two germline ends. The CDR3 is 11 residues long. The CDR3 DNA reads TGCAGTCTTTATGCCAAAAACATTCAGTACTTC. Protein sequence: CSLYAKNIQYF.

This chain uses TRBV6-1 with TRBJ1-4; 8 nucleotides agree with TRBD1. CDR3 length equals 14 residues. Germline CDR1 is MNHNS and CDR2 is SASEGT. V lost 6 bases and J lost 8; bases outside the gene matches: 8. The CDR3 nucleotides read TGTGCCAGCAGCCCGGGACAGGCTCGGGAAAAACTGTTTTTT. Amino acid sequence: CASSPGQAREKLFF.

The chain uses TRBV7-6 and TRBJ2-7; D perhaps matches TRBD1 (5 bases). The germline V and J ends were trimmed by 0 bases and 1 base, with 7 bases remaining between them. The germline gives CDR1 SGHVS, CDR2 FNYEAQ. The CDR3 spans 14 residues. CDR3 DNA sequence: TGTGCCAGCAGCTTAGCGACAGTATCCTACGAGCAGTACTTC. This gives the protein CASSLATVSYEQYF.

The gene calls are TRBV5-8 and TRBJ1-1, with D tentatively TRBD1 (6 bases). Germline V gene data show CDR1 as SGHTS and CDR2 as YDEGEE. CDR3 length equals 15 residues. Deletions cut 2 bases from V and 4 bases from J, with 15 bases between. This CDR3 is CASSLGSGGLTEAFF. DNA for the CDR3: TGTGCCAGCAGCTTAGGATCGGGGGGCCTCACTGAAGCTTTCTTT. The complete variable domain, with remaining parts taken from reference TRBV5-8 and TRBJ1-1, reads EAGVTQSPTHLIKTRGQQATLRCSPISGHTSVYWYQQALGLGLQFLLWYDEGEERNRGNFPPRFSGRQFPNYSSELNVNALELEDSALYLCASSLGSGGLTEAFFGQGTRLTVV.

The CDR3, as DNA: TGTGCCAGCAACTCCCCGGGCGGGAGGGGGGAGACCCAGTACTTC. Translated, it gives CASNSPGGRGETQYF. This chain uses TRBV5-6 with TRBJ2-5; TRBD2 aligns across 9 bases. CDR1 is SGHDT, CDR2 YYEEEE, per germline. Trimming took 6 bases from V and 5 from J; bases not matched to a gene: 11. The CDR3 loop spans 15 amino acids. Complete variable domain (other parts from reference TRBV5-6 and TRBJ2-5): DAGVTQSPTHLIKTRGQQVTLRCSPKSGHDTVSWYQQALGQGPQFIFQYYEEEERQRGNFPDRFSGHQFPNYSSELNVNALLLGDSALYLCASNSPGGRGETQYFGPGTRLLVL.

The V gene is TRBV6-1, the J gene TRBJ2-1, with 14 nucleotides matching TRBD2. The germline V gene has CDR1 MNHNS and CDR2 SASEGT. Unmatched junction bases numbered 4, after V lost 4 bases and J lost 5 bases. This CDR3 is built from 16 residues. The CDR3 nucleotides read TGTGCCAGCAGTGCCGGGACTAGCGGGGGAAACAATGAGCAGTTCTTC. Amino acid sequence: CASSAGTSGGNNEQFF.

This clone was recorded many times. V usage is TRBV7-8 and J usage is TRBJ1-2; D is possibly TRBD1 (6 bases). V dropped 1 base and J dropped 0 bases, with 12 bases sitting between them. CDR1 SGHVS and CDR2 FQNEAQ come from the germline V gene. The CDR3 contains 16 residues. The CDR3 loop reads CASSLDPGEANYGYTF. The CDR3 DNA reads as TGTGCCAGCAGCTTAGACCCAGGGGAAGCTAACTATGGCTACACCTTC.

As for this clone: A junction end diverges from the germline sequence, so it may reflect a read error. V is TRBV7-7 and J is TRBJ2-5; maybe TRBD1 (6 bases). The CDR3 spans 14 residues. Germline CDR1 reads SSHAT; CDR2 reads FNYEAQ (reference sequence). The CDR3 DNA is TGTGCTAGCAGCTTGTTGGGGGCTGAAGAGACCCAGTACTTC. It yields the protein CASSLLGAEETQYF.

This clone has just a few counts. The chain carries TRBV29-1 and TRBJ1-3; D is undetermined. Germline V lookup: CDR1 SQVTM, CDR2 ANQGSEA. This CDR3 is built from 13 residues. Trimming shortened V by 5 bases and J by 0 bases, and 8 bases separated the two germline ends. The CDR3 coding sequence is TGCAGCGTTACGACAAGCTCTGGAAACACCATATATTTT. Protein: CSVTTSSGNTIYF.